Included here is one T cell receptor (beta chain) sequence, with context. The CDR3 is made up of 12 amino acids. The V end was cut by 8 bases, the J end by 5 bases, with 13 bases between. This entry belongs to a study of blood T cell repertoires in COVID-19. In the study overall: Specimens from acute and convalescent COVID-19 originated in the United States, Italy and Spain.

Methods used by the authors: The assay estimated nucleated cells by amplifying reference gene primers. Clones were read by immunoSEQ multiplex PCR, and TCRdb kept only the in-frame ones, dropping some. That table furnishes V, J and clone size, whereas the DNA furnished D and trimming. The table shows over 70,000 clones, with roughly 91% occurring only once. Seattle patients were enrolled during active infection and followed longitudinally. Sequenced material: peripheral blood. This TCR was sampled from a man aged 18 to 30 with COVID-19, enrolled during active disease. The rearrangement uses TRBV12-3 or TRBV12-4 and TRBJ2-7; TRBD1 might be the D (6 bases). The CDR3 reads CASGGAPNEQYF. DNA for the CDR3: TGTGCCAGCGGGGGCGCCCCCAACGAGCAGTACTTC.